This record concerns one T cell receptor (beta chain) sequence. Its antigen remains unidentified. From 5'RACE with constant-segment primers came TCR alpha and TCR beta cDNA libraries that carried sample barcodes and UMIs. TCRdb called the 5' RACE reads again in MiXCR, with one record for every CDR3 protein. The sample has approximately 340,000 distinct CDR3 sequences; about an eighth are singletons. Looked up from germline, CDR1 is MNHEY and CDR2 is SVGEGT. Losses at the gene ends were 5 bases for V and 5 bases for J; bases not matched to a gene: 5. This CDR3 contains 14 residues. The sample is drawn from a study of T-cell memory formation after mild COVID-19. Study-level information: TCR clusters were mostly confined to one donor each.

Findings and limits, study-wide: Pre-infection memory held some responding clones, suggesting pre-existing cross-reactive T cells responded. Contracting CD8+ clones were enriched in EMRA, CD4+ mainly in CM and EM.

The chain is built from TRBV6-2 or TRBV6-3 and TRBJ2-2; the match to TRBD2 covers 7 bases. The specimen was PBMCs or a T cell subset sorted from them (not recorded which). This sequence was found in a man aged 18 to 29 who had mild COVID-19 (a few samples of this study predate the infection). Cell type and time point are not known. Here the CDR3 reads CASSGRGRTGELFF. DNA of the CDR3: TGTGCCAGCAGTGGGAGGGGAAGGACCGGGGAGCTGTTTTTT.